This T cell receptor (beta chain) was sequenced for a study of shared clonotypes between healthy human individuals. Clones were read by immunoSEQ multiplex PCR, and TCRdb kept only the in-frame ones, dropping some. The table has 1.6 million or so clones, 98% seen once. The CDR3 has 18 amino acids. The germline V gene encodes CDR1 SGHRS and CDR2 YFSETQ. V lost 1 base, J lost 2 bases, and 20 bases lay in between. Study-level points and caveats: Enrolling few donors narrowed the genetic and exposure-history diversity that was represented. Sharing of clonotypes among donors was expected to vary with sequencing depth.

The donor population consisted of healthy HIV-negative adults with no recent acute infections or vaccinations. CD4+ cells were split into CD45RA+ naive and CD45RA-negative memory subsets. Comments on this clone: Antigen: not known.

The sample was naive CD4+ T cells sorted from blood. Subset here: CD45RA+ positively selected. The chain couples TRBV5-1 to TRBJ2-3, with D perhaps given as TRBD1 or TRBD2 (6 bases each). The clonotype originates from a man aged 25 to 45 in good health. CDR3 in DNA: TGCGCCAGCAGCTTGCTCGGGGGACAAAATAGGGTCACAGATACGCAGTATTTT. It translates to CASSLLGGQNRVTDTQYF.